Listed here is a single T cell receptor (beta chain). Trimming cost V 1 base and J 6 bases, with 13 bases left between them. This CDR3 comprises 15 residues. Germline V gene sequence: CDR1 SGHNT, CDR2 YENEEA. This entry is derived from a study of blood T cell repertoires in COVID-19. Study in general: Acute-phase and convalescent COVID-19 samples originated in the United States, Italy and Spain. In each case, the material was cDNA or gDNA derived from T cells, B-cell-depleted T cells, or PBMCs.

Original methodology: Reference gene primer amplification in the assay estimated nucleated cell counts. Only in-frame clones appear in the TCRdb table, and some are missing; sequencing was by immunoSEQ multiplex PCR. D and trimming were read from the DNA, whereas the V and J calls and clone size are those reported in that table. The data contain over 300,000 clones, 90% of them singletons. Material for sequencing was peripheral blood. This TCR was recovered from a man younger than 35 with active or convalescent COVID-19. This sequence joins TRBV11-3 and TRBJ2-1; no definite D call. The CDR3 region has the DNA TGTGCCAGCAGCTTAGTTGGCGGCAAGGCCAATGAGCAGTTCTTC. Protein product: CASSLVGGKANEQFF.